A selection of T cell receptor beta chains follows, all from one sample in a study of shared clonotypes between healthy human individuals. The table came from immunoSEQ multiplex PCR; TCRdb's copy has only in-frame clones and leaves some out. The repertoire holds some 2 million clones, with roughly 94% as singletons. The sequenced sample was naive CD8+ T cells sorted from blood. Receptors originate from a man aged 18 to 30 in good health. The CDR3 runs from the conserved cysteine through the conserved F or W. The D gene is left open where the match is weak. Clone size is stated in some rows and not others, as once, few, many or a class when expanded.

TGTGCCTGGGACGACGGAAACACTGAAGCTTTCTTT CAWDDGNTEAFF once TRBV30 NA 12 TRBJ1-1
TGCGCCAGCAGCGATTTAGACAGGACGTACCAAGAGACCCAGTACTTC CASSDLDRTYQETQYF NA TRBV5-1 NA 16 TRBJ2-5
TGTGCCAGCAGCACCCTTCTACAGGGGTGGGAGGAGACCCAGTACTTC CASSTLLQGWEETQYF NA TRBV7-9 TRBD1 16 TRBJ2-5
TGTGCCAGCACTTCCCCAGGGAGCGGAGGTAATTCACCCCTCCACTTT CASTSPGSGGNSPLHF NA TRBV7-8 NA 16 TRBJ1-6
TGTGCCAGCAGTGAAGGACTAGCGGGAGGTAGTGAGCAGTTCTTC CASSEGLAGGSEQFF NA TRBV6-1 TRBD2 15 TRBJ2-1
TGTGCCAGCAGTTGGGGGGACAGGGGGCTGACCGGGGAGCTGTTTTTT CASSWGDRGLTGELFF NA TRBV27 TRBD1 16 TRBJ2-2
TGTGCCAGCAGTTGGAAAGGACTAGCGGGGCCTTTGGATACGCAGTATTTT CASSWKGLAGPLDTQYF NA TRBV27 TRBD2 17 TRBJ2-3
TGCGCCAGCAGCTTTCAAGGGCAGGCGAGAGAGCAGTACTTC CASSFQGQAREQYF NA TRBV5-1 NA 14 TRBJ2-7
TGTGCTAGTGGTGATCTGATAGGGTACGAGCAGTACTTC CASGDLIGYEQYF NA TRBV12-5 NA 13 TRBJ2-7
TGTGCCAGCAGCTTAGACGGCAGCTACGAGCAGTACTTC CASSLDGSYEQYF NA TRBV7-6 NA 13 TRBJ2-7
TGCGCCAGCAGCCAGTCGACAGGAACCTACGAGCAGTACTTC CASSQSTGTYEQYF NA TRBV4-3 NA 14 TRBJ2-7
TGTGCCTGGAGTGACCTCGACAGGGGAGGGCATTACTCTGGAAACACCATATATTTT CAWSDLDRGGHYSGNTIYF NA TRBV30 TRBD1 19 TRBJ1-3
TGTGCCAGCAGCGCTAGCGGGAGTGATACGCAGTATTTT CASSASGSDTQYF NA TRBV9 TRBD2 13 TRBJ2-3
TGTGCCAGCTCAGGGCTAGCGGAGGACACCCAGTACTTC CASSGLAEDTQYF NA TRBV18 TRBD2 13 TRBJ2-5
TGTGCCAGCAGTTTCCCGGGAGAAAACATTCAGTACTTC CASSFPGENIQYF once TRBV6-6 NA 13 TRBJ2-4
TGCGCCAGCAGCTTTCGGGGGGGCACTGAAGCTTTCTTT CASSFRGGTEAFF NA TRBV5-1 NA 13 TRBJ1-1
TGTGCCAGTAGTATAGCCCTTTCGGACAACTACGAGCAGTACTTC CASSIALSDNYEQYF NA TRBV19 NA 15 TRBJ2-7
TGCACCAGCAGCCCCCAGTCCTTCGGCTACACCTTC CTSSPQSFGYTF NA TRBV1 NA 12 TRBJ1-2
TGTGCCTGGAGTGTTACAGGGGAAAATGAGCAGTTCTTC CAWSVTGENEQFF NA TRBV30 TRBD1 13 TRBJ2-1
TGTGCCAGCAGTTTATACAGGGACTATGGCTACACCTTC CASSLYRDYGYTF NA TRBV27 NA 13 TRBJ1-2
TGTGCCAGCAGCTGGGCCTGGAGGCAGCCCCAGCATTTT CASSWAWRQPQHF NA TRBV27 NA 13 TRBJ1-5
TGTGCCACCAGCAGAGGAGGCCCTGGAAACACCATATATTTT CATSRGGPGNTIYF NA TRBV15 NA 14 TRBJ1-3
TGCGCCAGCAGCCACTTATATCTTGAGGGTACTGAAAAACTGTTTTTT CASSHLYLEGTEKLFF NA TRBV4-3 NA 16 TRBJ1-4
TGTGCCAGTAGGGCCCGGAGGGGCTACTGGTACGTGTCCGCGAACACCGGGGAGCTGTTTTTT CASRARRGYWYVSANTGELFF NA TRBV19 NA 21 TRBJ2-2
TGTGCCAGCAGCCAGTACCACTATGGCTACACCTTC CASSQYHYGYTF NA TRBV5-6 NA 12 TRBJ1-2
TGTGCCAGCAGCGTAGTAGGGGGGAACGAGCAGTACTTC CASSVVGGNEQYF NA TRBV9 NA 13 TRBJ2-7
TGTGCCAGCAGCCAAACTAGCGGTCTCTACAATGAGCAGTTCTTC CASSQTSGLYNEQFF NA TRBV5-4 TRBD2 15 TRBJ2-1
TGCGCCAGCAGTGATAGCTCCTACGAGCAGTACTTC CASSDSSYEQYF NA TRBV5-1 NA 12 TRBJ2-7
TGTGCCAGCAGCTTGGACAGTTCCCATGAGACCCAGTACTTC CASSLDSSHETQYF NA TRBV5-4 NA 14 TRBJ2-5